This TCR beta chain was sequenced for a study of molecular identifiers for immune sequencing clone quantification (dated by TCRdb to 2016 to 2019). Some background on the complete study: For a replicate experiment, RNA from 20,000 or 100,000 naive CD8 T cells was divided into five aliquots, and four of the five aliquots were sequenced. This methods study used CD8 T cells to benchmark TCR RNA copy counting and molecular-identifier clustering-based TCR repertoire sequencing (MIDCIRS).

Taken from the germline V gene, the CDR1 and CDR2 loops are MDHEN and SYDVKM. V loses 8 bases at its end and J loses 3 bases; junction bases beyond the gene matches: 11. Including cysteine and phenylalanine, the CDR3 has 15 amino acids. Only the CDR3 DNA is retained, 45 bases long and in frame from the first base. Libraries were made using PCR. TCRdb records NextSeq 500 as the sequencer. Preparation of bulk TCR libraries followed a previously described approach, with the TCR primers listed in Table S5. Purification of total RNA was performed with the Qiagen AllPrep DNA/RNA kit. Before any analysis, reads coming from multiple sequencing runs of the same library were combined into one pool. In the paper's pipeline: Reads were retained only if their TCR constant sequence matched exactly, and those retained reads were trimmed to 150 nt and grouped according to their 12-nt molecular barcodes. Reads in each barcode group were sub-clustered using a 15% Levenshtein threshold, and a quality-weighted consensus sequence was built for each RNA molecule. Non-functional sequences were discarded, and so were lower-count sequences lying one edit away from another sequence. Based on fitting two negative binomial distributions, any barcode sub-cluster with under 20% of the maximum read count was discarded. The public reads were run again by TCRdb, first through fastp at Q25 and then through MiXCR, and only productive beta chains were kept. Rows with a matching CDR3 protein are joined into one entry that keeps the most common DNA and genes. TCRdb, rather than the study authors, made the V and J calls. Recorded for this sample are 100,000 or so distinct CDR3 sequences; under 40% of them occurred a single time. The leading ten clones occupy roughly 10% of the sample.

Naive CD8 T cell libraries were made from about 20,000 to 1,000,000 sorted cells using 10%, 30% or 50% of purified RNA. On a BD FACSAria II, naive CD8 T cells were FACS-sorted as CD8+CD4-CCR7+CD45RA+ and collected into RLT Plus buffer. Detection sensitivity was tested by spiking Jurkat RNA equal to around 11 TCR copies' worth into samples containing about 20,000-1,000,000 naive CD8 T cells. CD8 T cells were enriched with RosetteSep CD8+ T Cell Enrichment Cocktail and Ficoll-Paque, followed by ACK red cell lysis. The paper's findings and limits, for the study overall: Naive libraries contained spiked-in Jurkat TCR RNA (approximately ten copies' worth), which is not part of the donor repertoire. In CMV-specific effector cells, clones with more than 20 RNA copies contained over 99% of molecules, whereas in naive cells such clones contained under 1% of molecules. The sizes of highly expanded clones could end up underestimated when identical TCR molecules share a barcode. Without barcode sub-clustering, chimeric consensus sequences inflated TCR diversity; chimeras reached as high as 47%. A single cell's worth of spiked-in Jurkat TCR RNA was reported detectable even among around 1 million naive CD8 T cells. Modeling estimated about 2.8 recovered TCR RNA copies per cell, compared with about 9.3 by digital PCR, which implies 30% to 35% capture efficiency.

Comment on this clonotype: This receptor's antigen is unknown. Since a much larger clone is just one base distant, this may be a read error.

Material for sequencing was naive CD8+ T cells from blood, with Jurkat cell RNA spiked in. Explained via the paper, the cell subset or site label denotes: FACS-sorted CD8+CD4-CCR7+CD45RA+ naive T cells. This chain joins TRBV28 to TRBJ2-7; 9 bases in between match TRBD1. This receptor was taken from a human donor in good health. Some libraries in this study had Jurkat cell RNA spiked in. The nucleotides are TGTGCCAGCGGTCTTGGACAGGGGCCCCTCTACGAGCAGTACTTC. The translation is CASGLGQGPLYEQYF.